The T cell receptor (beta chain) described here comes from a study of shared clonotypes between healthy human individuals. Study-level information: CD8 memory received one plate per donor, CD8 naive two, CD4 memory three and CD4 naive three.

Concerning this clone: The antigen is not known.

Researchers partitioned CD4+ cells into CD45RA+ naive and CD45RA-negative memory subsets. TCRdb's copy holds only in-frame clones and misses some; the assay was immunoSEQ multiplex PCR. The table records roughly 2 million clones, 95% of them present only once. Study-level findings and limits: A handful of donors showed sharing of about 4.6% of naive CD4 clonotypes.

This CDR3 has 16 residues. Germline V gene sequence: CDR1 LNHDA, CDR2 SQIVND (reference sequence). Trimming left V 0 bases short and J 4 bases short, with 10 bases between. The chain joins TRBV19 to TRBJ2-6, with D unresolved. The clonotype was recovered from a man aged 18-30 years in good health. Sequencing was done on a sample of naive CD4+ T cells sorted from blood. Described subset: CD45RA+ positively selected. The CDR3 protein is CASSIDLVSGANVLTF. The CDR3 coding sequence is TGTGCCAGTAGTATAGACCTAGTCTCCGGGGCCAACGTCCTGACTTTC.